This T cell receptor beta chain was captured in a study of blood T cell repertoires in COVID-19. Study overall: Acute and convalescent COVID-19 samples came from the United States, Italy and Spain. Sources were T cells, B-cell-depleted T cells, or PBMCs; the material itself was cDNA or gDNA.

V lost 0 bases, J lost 2 bases, and 1 base stayed unmatched. CDR1 and CDR2 (germline): SGDLS, YYNGEE. CDR3 size: 15 residues. Enrolled through a virtual design, the participants were between roughly 18 and 90 years of age and came from 24 US areas. Cohort 3 donors were reported recovered after two negative PCRs, clearance, or symptom resolution. Data came from immunoSEQ multiplex PCR; TCRdb stores just in-frame clones and leaves some out. The sample has about 220,000 clones; 82% are singletons. The sequence came from a woman aged 60 to 75 who had recovered from COVID-19. Sequences were obtained from PBMCs or T cells enriched from blood (not recorded which). The chain is built from TRBV9 and TRBJ2-3; 9 nucleotides align to TRBD1. The DNA for the CDR3 is TGTGCCAGCAGCGTAGGGGACAGGGCCACAGATACGCAGTATTTT. It is translated as CASSVGDRATDTQYF.